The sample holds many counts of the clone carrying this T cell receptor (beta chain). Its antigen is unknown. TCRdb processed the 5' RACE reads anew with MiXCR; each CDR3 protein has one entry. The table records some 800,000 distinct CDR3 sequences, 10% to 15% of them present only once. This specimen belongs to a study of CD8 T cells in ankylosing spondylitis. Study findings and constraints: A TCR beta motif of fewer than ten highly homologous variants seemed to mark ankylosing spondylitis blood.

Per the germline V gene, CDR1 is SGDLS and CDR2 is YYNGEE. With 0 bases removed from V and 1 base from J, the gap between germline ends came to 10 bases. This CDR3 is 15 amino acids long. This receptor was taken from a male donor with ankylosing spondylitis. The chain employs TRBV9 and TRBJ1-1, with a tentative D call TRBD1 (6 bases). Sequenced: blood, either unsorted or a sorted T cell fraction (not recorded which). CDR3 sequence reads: CASSVGGRGNTEAFF. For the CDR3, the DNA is TGTGCCAGCAGCGTAGGGGGCAGGGGGAACACTGAAGCTTTCTTT. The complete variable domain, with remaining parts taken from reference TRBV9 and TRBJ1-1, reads DSGVTQTPKHLITATGQRVTLRCSPRSGDLSVYWYQQSLDQGLQFLIQYYNGEERAKGNILERFSAQQFPDLHSELNLSSLELGDSALYFCASSVGGRGNTEAFFGQGTRLTVV.